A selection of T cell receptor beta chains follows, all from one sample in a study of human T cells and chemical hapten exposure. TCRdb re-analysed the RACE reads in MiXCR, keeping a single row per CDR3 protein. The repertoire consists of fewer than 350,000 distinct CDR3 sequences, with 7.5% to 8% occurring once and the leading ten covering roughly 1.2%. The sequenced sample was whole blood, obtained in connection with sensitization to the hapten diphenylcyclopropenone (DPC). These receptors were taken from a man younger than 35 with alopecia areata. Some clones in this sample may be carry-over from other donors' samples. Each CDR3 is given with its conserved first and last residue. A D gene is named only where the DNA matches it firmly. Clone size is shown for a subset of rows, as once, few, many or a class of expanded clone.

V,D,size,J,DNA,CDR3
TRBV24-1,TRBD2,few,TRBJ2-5,TGTGCCACCAGTGACGCCAGACTAGCGGGGGACCAAGAGACCCAGTACTTC,CATSDARLAGDQETQYF
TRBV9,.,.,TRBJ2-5,TGTGCCAGCAGCGTAGGAGGCAGGGAAGAGACCCAGTACTTC,CASSVGGREETQYF
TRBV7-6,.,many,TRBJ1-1,TGTGCCAGCAGCCCCCGGACAGCTCAAAACACTGAAGCTTTCTTT,CASSPRTAQNTEAFF
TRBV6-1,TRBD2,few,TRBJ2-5,TGTGCCAGCAGTGAATTAGGGAGGGAGAAGACCCAGTACTTC,CASSELGREKTQYF
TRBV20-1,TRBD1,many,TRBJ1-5,TGCAGTGCTAGAAGCGGACAGGCGTTTAGCAATCAGCCCCAGCATTTT,CSARSGQAFSNQPQHF
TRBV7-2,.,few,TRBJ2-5,TGTGCCAGCAGCTTATCATACCTCCAAGAGACCCAGTACTTC,CASSLSYLQETQYF
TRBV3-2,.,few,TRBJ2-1,TGTGCCAGCAGCCAAGCGGACCATAACAATGAGCAGTTCTTC,CASSQADHNNEQFF
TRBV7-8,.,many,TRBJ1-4,TGTGCCAGCAGCTTAACAACTAATGAAAAACTGTTTTTT,CASSLTTNEKLFF
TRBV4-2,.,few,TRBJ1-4,TGTGCCAGCAGCCAAGCCCTCACAGCCACTAATGAAAAACTGTTTTTT,CASSQALTATNEKLFF
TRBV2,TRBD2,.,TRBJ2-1,TGTGCCGCTCAAACCTCGGGACTAGCGGCCAATGAGCAGTTCTTC,CAAQTSGLAANEQFF
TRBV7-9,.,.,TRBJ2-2,TGTGCCAGCAACGCCGGACTCCTCTTCAGGACCACCGGGGAGCTGTTTTTT,CASNAGLLFRTTGELFF
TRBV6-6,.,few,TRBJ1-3,TGTGCCAGCAGTTACCCACAGAGTACTGGAAACACCATATATTTT,CASSYPQSTGNTIYF
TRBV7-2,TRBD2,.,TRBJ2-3,TGTGCCAGCAGGACTAGCGGGGGCCGTACAGATACGCAGTATTTT,CASRTSGGRTDTQYF
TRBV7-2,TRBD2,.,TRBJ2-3,TGTGCCAGCAGCACAGGACTAGCGGGAAGAGGGGCGGATACGCAGTATTTT,CASSTGLAGRGADTQYF
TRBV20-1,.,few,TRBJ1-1,TGCAGTGCTAGTAGGTCGGAAAACACTGAAGCTTTCTTT,CSASRSENTEAFF
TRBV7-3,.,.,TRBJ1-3,TGTGCCAGCAGCGCAGAGGGCACCTCTGGAAACACCATATATTTT,CASSAEGTSGNTIYF
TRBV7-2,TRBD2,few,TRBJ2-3,TGTGCCAGCAGCTTAAAAACCCCTAGCGGTTGGCGCACAGATACGCAGTATTTT,CASSLKTPSGWRTDTQYF
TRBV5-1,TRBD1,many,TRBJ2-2,TGCGCCAGCAGCTTGCCGGGACAGGGATACACCGGGGAGCTGTTTTTT,CASSLPGQGYTGELFF
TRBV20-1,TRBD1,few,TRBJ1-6,TGCAGTGCCATGGGACAGGGGACGACACCCCTCCACTTT,CSAMGQGTTPLHF
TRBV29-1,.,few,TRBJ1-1,TGCAGCGTTGTGGTCAACACTGAAGCTTTCTTT,CSVVVNTEAFF
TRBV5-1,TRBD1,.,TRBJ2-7,TGCGCCAGCAGGACCGGGACAGAGTACGAGCAGTACTTC,CASRTGTEYEQYF
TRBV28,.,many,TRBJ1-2,TGTGCCAGCAGTTTAAGGGTACGAGGCTACACCTTC,CASSLRVRGYTF
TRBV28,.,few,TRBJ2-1,TGTGCCAGCAGCTCCCCAAGGGAGCAGTTCTTC,CASSSPREQFF
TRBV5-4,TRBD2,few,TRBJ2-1,TGTGCCAGCAGTCATACTAGCGGGGGGAGGTACAATGAGCAGTTCTTC,CASSHTSGGRYNEQFF
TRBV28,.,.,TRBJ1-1,TGTGCCAGCAGTTTAAGTAGCCCTGCTGAAGCTTTCTTT,CASSLSSPAEAFF
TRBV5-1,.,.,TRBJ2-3,TGCGCCAGCAGCTTGAGGCAGACGCCTAGCACAGATACGCAGTATTTT,CASSLRQTPSTDTQYF
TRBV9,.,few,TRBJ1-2,TGTGCCAGCAGCGTAGAGAGAGGGCCTAATAACTATGGCTACACCTTC,CASSVERGPNNYGYTF
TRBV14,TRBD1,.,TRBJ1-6,TGTGCCAGCAGCCAAGAGGGGACAGGGGGCCGCAGACCCCTCCACTTT,CASSQEGTGGRRPLHF
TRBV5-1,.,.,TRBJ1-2,TGCGCCAGCAGCCAAGACTCGGTCGGCTATGGCTACACCTTC,CASSQDSVGYGYTF
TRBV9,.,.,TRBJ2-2,TGTGCCAGCGGTGGGTCCAGACTGAACACCGGGGAGCTGTTTTTT,CASGGSRLNTGELFF
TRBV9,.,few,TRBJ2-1,TGTGCCAGCAGCGAAGCCGCATGGGGGCTGAATGAGCAGTTCTTC,CASSEAAWGLNEQFF
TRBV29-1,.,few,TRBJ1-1,TGCAGCGTGGTGCGGGGCACTGAAGCTTTCTTT,CSVVRGTEAFF
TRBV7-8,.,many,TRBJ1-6,TGTGCCAGCAGCCCCCTGGTCCCACAGACCTATAATTCACCCCTCCACTTT,CASSPLVPQTYNSPLHF
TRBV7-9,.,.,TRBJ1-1,TGTGCCAGCAGCCACACCGGGGGGGGTGGTTTGGGCACTGAAGCTTTCTTT,CASSHTGGGGLGTEAFF
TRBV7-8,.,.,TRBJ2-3,TGTGCCAGCAGCAACACGGGCGACACAGATACGCAGTATTTT,CASSNTGDTDTQYF
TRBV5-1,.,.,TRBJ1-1,TGCGCCAGCAGCTTGGTCAAACCGGTACACACTGAAGCTTTCTTT,CASSLVKPVHTEAFF
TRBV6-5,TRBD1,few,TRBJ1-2,TGTGCCAGCAGCCCGAGGGGGCTTGACTATGGCTACACCTTC,CASSPRGLDYGYTF
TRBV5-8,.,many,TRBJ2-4,TGTGCCAGCAGCCCCCGAGAGGACGATCAGGGGACGACCAATATAGCCAAAAACATTCAGTACTTC,CASSPREDDQGTTNIAKNIQYF
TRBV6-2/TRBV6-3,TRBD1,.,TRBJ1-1,TGTGCCAGCAGTTACGGGACAGGGTACACTGAAGCTTTCTTT,CASSYGTGYTEAFF
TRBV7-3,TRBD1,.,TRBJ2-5,TGTGCCAGCAGCCCCCATCGGGGACAGGGGGAGACCCAGTACTTC,CASSPHRGQGETQYF
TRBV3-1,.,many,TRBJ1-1,TGTGCCAGCAGCCAGGGACGAAAAGGAGAAGCTTTCTTT,CASSQGRKGEAFF
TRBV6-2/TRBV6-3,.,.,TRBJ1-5,TGTGCCAGCAGGGTGGCAGGAGGGAATCAGCCCCAGCATTTT,CASRVAGGNQPQHF
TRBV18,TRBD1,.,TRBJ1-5,TGTGCCAGCTCACCATCCAGGACAGGAGGAAACGGCCAGCCCCAGCATTTT,CASSPSRTGGNGQPQHF
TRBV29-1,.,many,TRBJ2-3,TGCAGCCCCCGGGACCTTCGCACAGATACGCAGTATTTT,CSPRDLRTDTQYF
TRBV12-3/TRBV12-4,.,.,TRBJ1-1,TGTGCCAGCAGTTTAGCGCGGGCAGAAGCTTTCTTT,CASSLARAEAFF